A selection of T cell receptor beta chains follows, all from one sample in a study of blood T cell repertoires in COVID-19. Profiling relied on immunoSEQ multiplex PCR, and the TCRdb table lists in-frame clones only, not all of them. Of about 49,000 clones listed, 70% to 90% were seen once; the top ten hold around 5%. Sequencing was performed on peripheral blood. These receptors were collected from a man in his forties with active COVID-19. CDR3s include the opening cysteine and the closing phenylalanine or tryptophan. Each record gives: clone size, D gene, V gene, J gene, CDR3 protein, CDR3 DNA. A D gene is named only where the DNA matches it firmly. Size tells how often a clone was seen (once, few, many) or the class of an expanded clone, and some rows leave it out.

.	TRBD1	TRBV7-3	TRBJ2-1	CASSLGTGQIYNEQFF	TGTGCCAGCAGCTTAGGGACGGGACAGATCTACAATGAGCAGTTCTTC
once	TRBD1	TRBV2	TRBJ1-2	CASSGERGDRGYGYTF	TGTGCCAGCAGTGGGGAGCGGGGAGACAGGGGCTATGGCTACACCTTC
once	.	TRBV7-6	TRBJ2-2	CASSFGTLNTGELFF	TGTGCCAGCAGCTTCGGGACACTGAACACCGGGGAGCTGTTTTTT
.	TRBD2	TRBV5-1	TRBJ2-1	CASSLVSSGPGKGEQFF	TGCGCCAGCAGCTTGGTTTCTAGCGGGCCGGGGAAAGGTGAGCAGTTCTTC
.	.	TRBV3-1/TRBV3-2	TRBJ1-1	CASSPGEETEAFF	TGTGCCAGCAGCCCCGGGGAGGAGACTGAAGCTTTCTTT
.	.	TRBV25-1	TRBJ1-5	CASRGGTTQHF	TGTGCCAGCAGGGGGGGGACAACCCAGCATTTT
.	.	TRBV27	TRBJ2-1	CATTDSGGSNEQFF	TGTGCCACCACGGACTCCGGAGGTTCGAATGAGCAGTTCTTC
.	TRBD1	TRBV6-5	TRBJ2-7	CASSLDRAPQEQYF	TGTGCCAGCAGTTTGGACAGGGCCCCTCAGGAGCAGTACTTC
.	TRBD1	TRBV7-9	TRBJ2-2	CASSLGYRGPSGELFF	TGTGCCAGCAGCTTAGGCTACAGGGGGCCCAGCGGGGAGCTGTTTTTT
.	TRBD2	TRBV5-1	TRBJ2-5	CASSLTSGRKETQYF	TGCGCCAGCAGCTTGACTAGCGGGAGGAAAGAGACCCAGTACTTC
.	TRBD1	TRBV19	TRBJ2-3	CASSTQGPSTDTQYF	TGTGCCAGTAGTACACAGGGGCCAAGCACAGATACGCAGTATTTT
.	TRBD1	TRBV28	TRBJ1-2	CASSFPGQNYGYTF	TGTGCCAGCAGTTTCCCGGGACAGAACTATGGCTACACCTTC
.	TRBD1	TRBV9	TRBJ1-1	CASSGTGNEAFF	TGTGCCAGCAGCGGGACAGGCAATGAAGCTTTCTTT
.	.	TRBV18	TRBJ2-5	CASSPASGAQETQYF	TGTGCCAGCTCACCAGCCAGCGGAGCCCAAGAGACCCAGTACTTC
.	TRBD2	TRBV11-2	TRBJ2-3	CASSGGDSWEADTQYF	TGTGCCAGCAGCGGGGGGGATTCATGGGAGGCAGATACGCAGTATTTT
.	.	TRBV19	TRBJ1-1	CASSPGMNTEAFF	TGTGCCAGTAGTCCCGGGATGAACACTGAAGCTTTCTTT
.	.	TRBV7-8	TRBJ2-5	CASSLLGTQETQYF	TGTGCCAGCAGCTTACTGGGCACCCAAGAGACCCAGTACTTC
once	.	TRBV7-3	TRBJ2-2	CASSYLGGNTGELFF	TGTGCCAGCAGCTACCTGGGGGGGAACACCGGGGAGCTGTTTTTT
.	TRBD2	TRBV28	TRBJ2-2	CASSPMAGGTGELFF	TGTGCCAGCAGCCCTATGGCGGGGGGTACCGGGGAGCTGTTTTTT
.	.	TRBV27	TRBJ2-7	CASSPSGSFFYEQYF	TGTGCCAGCAGTCCCTCCGGGAGCTTTTTCTACGAGCAGTACTTC
.	.	TRBV9	TRBJ2-7	CASSAQGGTSYEQYF	TGTGCCAGCAGCGCCCAGGGAGGTACTTCCTACGAGCAGTACTTC
.	.	TRBV15	TRBJ1-3	CATSREQGTITSGNTIYF	TGTGCCACCAGCAGAGAGCAGGGAACAATCACCTCTGGAAACACCATATATTTT
.	TRBD1	TRBV10-3	TRBJ2-1	CATAGTGNNEQFF	TGTGCCACCGCCGGGACAGGGAACAATGAGCAGTTCTTC
few	.	TRBV7-9	TRBJ2-1	CASSLVRSLYYNEQFF	TGTGCCAGCAGCTTAGTAAGGAGCCTGTACTACAATGAGCAGTTCTTC
.	TRBD1	TRBV3-1/TRBV3-2	TRBJ1-3	CASSQDRGPGNTIYF	TGTGCCAGCAGCCAGGACAGGGGCCCTGGAAACACCATATATTTT
few	.	TRBV7-8	TRBJ2-2	CASSLAGDTGELFF	TGTGCCAGCAGCTTAGCCGGGGACACCGGGGAGCTGTTTTTT
.	TRBD1	TRBV7-9	TRBJ1-4	CASSLTLQGAANEKLFF	TGTGCCAGCAGCCTGACTCTTCAGGGGGCAGCTAATGAAAAACTGTTTTTT